Presented here are 3 T cell receptor beta chains from one specimen sequenced in a study of cytomegalovirus exposure and HLA in healthy donors. The PCR contained 60 Vbeta and 13 Jbeta primers. TCRdb's copy holds only in-frame clones and misses some; the assay was immunoSEQ multiplex PCR. In total, the table holds 150,000 to 200,000 clones. The sample was PBMCs. These receptors were obtained from a woman between 18 and 29 years old in good health and CMV-seropositive.

The chain carries TRBV4-2 and TRBJ1-1; a weak D match, TRBD1 (6 bases). The CDR3 runs to 17 residues. Trimming took 0 bases from V and 0 from J, leaving 14 bases between them. The germline V gene has CDR1 LGHNA and CDR2 YNFKEQ. CDR3 in amino acids: CASSQDRQGTMNTEAFF. CDR3 sequence (DNA): TGTGCCAGCAGCCAAGATCGCCAGGGGACCATGAACACTGAAGCTTTCTTT.

V is TRBV6-5 and J is TRBJ2-1, with a possible D match to TRBD2 (5 bases). Germline V gene lookup returns CDR1 MNHEY and CDR2 SVGAGI. CDR3 size: 11 residues. The ends were cut back, 8 bases at V and 9 bases at J, with 11 bases in the middle. Here the CDR3 reads CASVRESEQFF. As DNA, the CDR3 is TGTGCCAGCGTTCGGGAAAGTGAGCAGTTCTTC.

The V call is TRBV25-1, the J call TRBJ1-1; possibly TRBD1 for D (5 bases). This CDR3 contains 15 residues. Trimming left V 2 bases short and J 11 bases short, with 21 bases between. Germline loops: CDR1 MGHDK, CDR2 SYGVNS. In DNA, the CDR3 is TGTGCCAGCAGTGAAGGGGGGATCGGTTCTGTGAAGGCTTTCTTT. The encoded protein is CASSEGGIGSVKAFF.